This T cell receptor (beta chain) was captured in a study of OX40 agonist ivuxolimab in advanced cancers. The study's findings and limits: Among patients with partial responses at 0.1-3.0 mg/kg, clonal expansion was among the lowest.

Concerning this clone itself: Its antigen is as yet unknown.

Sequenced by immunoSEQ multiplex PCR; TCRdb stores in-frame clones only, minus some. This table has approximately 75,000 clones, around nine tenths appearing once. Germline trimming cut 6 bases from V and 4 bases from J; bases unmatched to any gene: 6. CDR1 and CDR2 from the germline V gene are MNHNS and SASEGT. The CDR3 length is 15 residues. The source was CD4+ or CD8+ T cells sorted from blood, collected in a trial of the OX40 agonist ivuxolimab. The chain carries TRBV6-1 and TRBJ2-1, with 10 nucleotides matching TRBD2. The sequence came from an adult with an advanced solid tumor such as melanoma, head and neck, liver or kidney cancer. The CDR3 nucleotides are TGTGCCAGCAGGGTAGCGGGAGGCGAATACAATGAGCAGTTCTTC. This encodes CASRVAGGEYNEQFF.